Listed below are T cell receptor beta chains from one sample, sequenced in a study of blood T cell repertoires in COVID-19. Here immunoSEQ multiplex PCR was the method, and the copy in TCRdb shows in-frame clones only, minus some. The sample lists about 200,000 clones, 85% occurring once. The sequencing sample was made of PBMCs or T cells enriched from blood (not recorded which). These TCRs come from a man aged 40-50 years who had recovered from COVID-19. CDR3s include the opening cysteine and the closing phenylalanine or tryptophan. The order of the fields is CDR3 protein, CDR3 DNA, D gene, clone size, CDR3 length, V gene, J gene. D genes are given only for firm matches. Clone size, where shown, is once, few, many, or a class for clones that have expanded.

CASNSGGMGEQFF	TGTGCCAGCAATAGCGGGGGGATGGGTGAGCAGTTCTTC	TRBD2	.	13	TRBV9	TRBJ2-1
CASSGTSGSYNEQFF	TGTGCCAGCTCCGGGACTAGCGGCTCCTACAATGAGCAGTTCTTC	TRBD2	.	15	TRBV6-5	TRBJ2-1
CASSLGGGQPQHF	TGCGCCAGCAGCTTGGGAGGCGGACAGCCCCAGCATTTT	.	.	13	TRBV5-1	TRBJ1-5
CASSLAGQPQHF	TGTGCCAGCAGTTTGGCGGGTCAGCCCCAGCATTTT	.	.	12	TRBV28	TRBJ1-5
CASSQTSGLTEQYF	TGTGCCAGCAGTCAGACTAGCGGTTTAACCGAGCAGTACTTC	TRBD2	.	14	TRBV6-5	TRBJ2-7
CASSQGGQGISGYTF	TGTGCCAGCAGCCAGGGAGGACAGGGAATATCCGGCTACACCTTC	TRBD1	.	15	TRBV3-1/TRBV3-2	TRBJ1-2
CASSTGPAGSPLHF	TGTGCCAGCAGCACGGGCCCGGCGGGTTCACCCCTCCACTTT	.	.	14	TRBV6-6	TRBJ1-6
CATGEGRGTEAFF	TGTGCCACTGGGGAGGGGCGAGGGACTGAAGCTTTCTTT	.	once	13	TRBV19	TRBJ1-1
CASSQDKGGRYEQYF	TGCGCCAGCAGCCAAGATAAAGGGGGCAGGTACGAGCAGTACTTC	TRBD1	.	15	TRBV4-1	TRBJ2-7
CASSQDRGTGGYEQYF	TGCGCCAGCAGCCAAGATCGGGGGACAGGGGGCTACGAGCAGTACTTC	TRBD1	many	16	TRBV4-3	TRBJ2-7
CATSSPARGYGYTF	TGTGCCACCAGCAGTCCAGCGAGGGGGTACGGCTACACCTTC	.	.	14	TRBV15	TRBJ1-2
CASSRGLAVWDEQFF	TGTGCCAGCAGCCGGGGACTAGCGGTCTGGGATGAGCAGTTCTTC	TRBD2	once	15	TRBV11-2	TRBJ2-1
CASSPDRDVDEQYF	TGTGCCAGCAGCCCCGACAGGGACGTGGACGAGCAGTACTTC	TRBD1	few	14	TRBV28	TRBJ2-7
CASSLNSGGYNEQFF	TGTGCCAGCAGCTTGAATAGCGGGGGCTACAATGAGCAGTTCTTC	TRBD2	once	15	TRBV7-6	TRBJ2-1
CASSVGWRGDYEQYF	TGTGCCAGCAGCGTAGGATGGCGGGGGGACTACGAGCAGTACTTC	TRBD2	.	15	TRBV9	TRBJ2-7
CASSAHDGGRDTQYF	TGTGCCAGCAGTGCTCATGATGGGGGCAGGGATACGCAGTATTTT	.	once	15	TRBV9	TRBJ2-3
CASSPLAGVDYEQYF	TGTGCCAGCAGCCCTCTAGCGGGAGTGGACTACGAGCAGTACTTC	TRBD2	.	15	TRBV9	TRBJ2-7
CASSQALNTEAFF	TGTGCCAGCAGCCAGGCCCTGAACACTGAAGCTTTCTTT	.	.	13	TRBV7-9	TRBJ1-1
CASSPGQGPDTQYF	TGTGCCAGCAGCCCCGGACAGGGACCAGATACGCAGTATTTT	TRBD1	.	14	TRBV3-1/TRBV3-2	TRBJ2-3
CASSLSPSAQKPQYF	TGTGCCAGCAGCTTATCTCCCTCGGCACAGAAGCCCCAGTACTTC	.	.	15	TRBV7-2	TRBJ2-5
CASSLVALAGGNEQFF	TGTGCCAGCAGCTTAGTGGCACTAGCGGGGGGAAATGAGCAGTTCTTC	TRBD2	few	16	TRBV7-8	TRBJ2-1
CASSLGQVNTRGYTF	TGTGCCAGCAGTCTAGGACAAGTTAACACACGTGGCTACACCTTC	.	.	15	TRBV2	TRBJ1-2
CASSLDSVYGYTF	TGTGCCAGCAGCTTAGATTCAGTCTATGGCTACACCTTC	.	.	13	TRBV11-2	TRBJ1-2
CASAGQGAYEQYF	TGTGCCTCGGCGGGACAGGGGGCCTACGAGCAGTACTTC	TRBD1	.	13	TRBV30	TRBJ2-7
CASSFRGSDSGNTIYF	TGTGCCAGCAGCTTTAGGGGGAGCGACTCTGGAAACACCATATATTTT	.	.	16	TRBV7-9	TRBJ1-3
CASSNSPGTGNTEAFF	TGTGCCAGCAGCAACAGTCCCGGGACAGGGAACACTGAAGCTTTCTTT	TRBD1	.	16	TRBV6-2/TRBV6-3	TRBJ1-1